The source of this TCR beta chain is a study of esophageal squamous cell carcinoma under preoperative chemotherapy. Sample time point: after preoperative PTX-NDP chemotherapy. TCRdb independently ran MiXCR on the PCR reads; one entry per CDR3 protein. The profile shows fewer than 20,000 distinct CDR3 sequences, 46% of them singletons. This clonotype was recorded once. The V gene end was trimmed by 7 bases and the J gene end by 2 bases; junction bases not matched to a gene: 14. Per the germline V gene, CDR1 is SGHTA and CDR2 is FQGNSA. The CDR3 consists of 18 residues. The sequence derives from a human donor with esophageal squamous cell carcinoma. The donor label of this sample is uncertain. The sample was acquired from a patient given preoperative chemotherapy. The rearrangement joins TRBV7-2 to TRBJ2-3; 11 bases are a match to TRBD2. The CDR3 nucleotides are TGTGCCAGCACCAAAAGATGGGAGACTAGCGGGATCACAGATACGCAGTATTTT. Protein sequence: CASTKRWETSGITDTQYF.